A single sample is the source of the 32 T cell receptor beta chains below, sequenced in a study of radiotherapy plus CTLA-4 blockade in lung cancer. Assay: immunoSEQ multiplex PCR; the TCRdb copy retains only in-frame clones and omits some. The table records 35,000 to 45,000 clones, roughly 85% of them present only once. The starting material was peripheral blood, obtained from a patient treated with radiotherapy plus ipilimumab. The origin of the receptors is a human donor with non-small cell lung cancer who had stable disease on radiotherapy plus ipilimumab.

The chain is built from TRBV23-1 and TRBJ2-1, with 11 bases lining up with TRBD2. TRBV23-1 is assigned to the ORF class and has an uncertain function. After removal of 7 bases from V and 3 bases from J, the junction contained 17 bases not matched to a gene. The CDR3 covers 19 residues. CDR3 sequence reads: CASIPIRLAGGPCYNEQFF. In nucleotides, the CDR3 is TGCGCCAGCATTCCGATTCGTTTAGCGGGAGGGCCCTGCTACAATGAGCAGTTCTTC.

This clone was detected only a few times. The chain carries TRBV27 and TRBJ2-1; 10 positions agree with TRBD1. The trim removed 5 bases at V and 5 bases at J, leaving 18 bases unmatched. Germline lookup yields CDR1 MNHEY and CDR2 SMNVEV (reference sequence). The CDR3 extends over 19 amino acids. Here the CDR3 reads CASSPGQGSALGKNNEQFF. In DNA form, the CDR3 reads TGTGCCAGCAGTCCGGGACAGGGGAGTGCCTTAGGAAAGAACAATGAGCAGTTCTTC.

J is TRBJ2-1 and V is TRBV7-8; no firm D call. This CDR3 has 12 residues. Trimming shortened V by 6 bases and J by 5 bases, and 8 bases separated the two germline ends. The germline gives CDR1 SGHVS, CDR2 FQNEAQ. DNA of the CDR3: TGTGCCAGCAGTTTTGCGAACAATGAGCAGTTCTTC. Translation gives CASSFANNEQFF.

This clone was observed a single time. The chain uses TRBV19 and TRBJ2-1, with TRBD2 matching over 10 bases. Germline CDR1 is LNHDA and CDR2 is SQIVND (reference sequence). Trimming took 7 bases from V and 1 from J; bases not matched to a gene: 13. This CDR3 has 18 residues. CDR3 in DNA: TGTGCCAGTATGGGCAGAGACCAGCGGGAGGGTTCCTACAATGAGCAGTTCTTC. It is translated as CASMGRDQREGSYNEQFF.

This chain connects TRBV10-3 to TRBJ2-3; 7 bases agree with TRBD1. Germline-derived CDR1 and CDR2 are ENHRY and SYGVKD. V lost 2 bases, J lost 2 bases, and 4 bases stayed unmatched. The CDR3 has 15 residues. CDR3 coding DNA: TGTGCCATCAGTGAGCCGACAGGGCTCACAGATACGCAGTATTTT. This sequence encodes CAISEPTGLTDTQYF.

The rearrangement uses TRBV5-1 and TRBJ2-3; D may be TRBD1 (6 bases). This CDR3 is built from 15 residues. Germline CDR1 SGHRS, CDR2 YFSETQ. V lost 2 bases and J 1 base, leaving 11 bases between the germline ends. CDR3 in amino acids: CASSLGQPGTDTQYF. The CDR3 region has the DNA TGCGCCAGCAGCTTAGGACAGCCGGGCACAGATACGCAGTATTTT.

This chain's CDR3 is CASRPPMGLYTGELFF. The CDR3 DNA is TGTGCCAGCAGGCCCCCCATGGGACTGTACACCGGGGAGCTGTTTTTT. The J gene is TRBJ2-2, the V gene TRBV28; D is possibly TRBD2 (6 bases). CDR3 length: 16 residues. The V and J ends lost 6 bases and 3 bases respectively, with 17 bases between them. The V gene's germline CDR1 is MDHEN and CDR2 SYDVKM.

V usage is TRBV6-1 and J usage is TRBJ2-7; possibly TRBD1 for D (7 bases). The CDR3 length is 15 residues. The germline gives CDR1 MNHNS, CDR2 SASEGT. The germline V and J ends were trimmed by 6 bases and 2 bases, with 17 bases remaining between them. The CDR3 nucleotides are TGTGCCAGCAGGACAATAGGAGGGGGCGCCTACGAGCAGTACTTC. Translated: CASRTIGGGAYEQYF.

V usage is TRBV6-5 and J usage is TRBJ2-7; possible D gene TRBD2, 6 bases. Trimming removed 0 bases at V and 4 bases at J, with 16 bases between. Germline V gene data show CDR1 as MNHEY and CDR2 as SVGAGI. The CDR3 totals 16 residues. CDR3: CASSYSSGEAGYEQYF. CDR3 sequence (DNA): TGTGCCAGCAGTTACTCTAGCGGAGAGGCGGGGTACGAGCAGTACTTC.

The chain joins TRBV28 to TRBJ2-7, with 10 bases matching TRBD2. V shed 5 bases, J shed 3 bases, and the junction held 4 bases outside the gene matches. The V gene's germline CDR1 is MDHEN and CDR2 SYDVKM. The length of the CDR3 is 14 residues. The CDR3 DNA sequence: TGTGCCAGCAGTCTAGCGGGAGCAAGCTACGAGCAGTACTTC. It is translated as CASSLAGASYEQYF.

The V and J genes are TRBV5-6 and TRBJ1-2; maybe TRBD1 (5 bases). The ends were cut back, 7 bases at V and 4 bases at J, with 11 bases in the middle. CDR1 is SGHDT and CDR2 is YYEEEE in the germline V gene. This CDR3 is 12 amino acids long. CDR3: CASRSGGYGYTF. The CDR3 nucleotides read TGTGCCAGCCGATCCGGGGGCTATGGCTACACCTTC.

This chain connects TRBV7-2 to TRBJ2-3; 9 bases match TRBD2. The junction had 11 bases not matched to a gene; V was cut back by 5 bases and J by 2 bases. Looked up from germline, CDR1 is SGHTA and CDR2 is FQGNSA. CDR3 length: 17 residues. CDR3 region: CASSGGEGGRATDTQYF. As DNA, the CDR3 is TGTGCCAGCAGCGGAGGGGAAGGCGGGAGGGCCACAGATACGCAGTATTTT.

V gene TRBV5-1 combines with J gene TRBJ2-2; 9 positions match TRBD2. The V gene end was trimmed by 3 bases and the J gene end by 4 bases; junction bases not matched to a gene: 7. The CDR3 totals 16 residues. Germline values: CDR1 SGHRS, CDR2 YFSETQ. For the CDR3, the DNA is TGCGCCAGCAGCTCGTGGGCGGGAGGGCCCACCGGGGAGCTGTTTTTT. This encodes CASSSWAGGPTGELFF. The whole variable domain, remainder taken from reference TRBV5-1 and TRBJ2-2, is KAGVTQTPRYLIKTRGQQVTLSCSPISGHRSVSWYQQTPGQGLQFLFEYFSETQRNKGNFPGRFSGRQFSNSRSEMNVSTLELGDSALYLCASSSWAGGPTGELFFGEGSRLTVL.

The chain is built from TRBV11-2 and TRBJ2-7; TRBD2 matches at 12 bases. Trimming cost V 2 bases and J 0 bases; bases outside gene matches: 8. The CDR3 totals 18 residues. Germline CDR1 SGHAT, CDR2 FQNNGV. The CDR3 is CASSLTTSGRPLSYEQYF. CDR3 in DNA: TGTGCCAGCAGCTTAACAACTAGCGGGAGGCCCCTCTCCTACGAGCAGTACTTC.

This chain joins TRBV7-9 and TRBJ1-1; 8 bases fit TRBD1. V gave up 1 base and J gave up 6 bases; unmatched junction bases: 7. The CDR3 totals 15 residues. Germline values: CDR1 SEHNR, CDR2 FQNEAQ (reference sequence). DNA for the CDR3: TGTGCCAGCAGCTTAGGGGGCACAGGGGGGGCTGAAGCTTTCTTT. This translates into CASSLGGTGGAEAFF.

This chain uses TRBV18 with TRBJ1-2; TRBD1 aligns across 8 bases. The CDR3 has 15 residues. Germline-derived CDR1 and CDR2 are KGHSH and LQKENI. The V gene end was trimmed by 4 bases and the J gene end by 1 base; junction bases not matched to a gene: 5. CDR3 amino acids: CASSLSGGRNYGYTF. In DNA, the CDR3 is TGTGCCAGCTCACTTTCAGGGGGCCGTAACTATGGCTACACCTTC.

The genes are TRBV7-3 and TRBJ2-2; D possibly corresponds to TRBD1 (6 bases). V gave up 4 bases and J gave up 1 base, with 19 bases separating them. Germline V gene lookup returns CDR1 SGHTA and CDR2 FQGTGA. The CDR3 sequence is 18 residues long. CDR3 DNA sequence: TGTGCCAGCAGCTCCCCTGGACAGTCTCGGGTGAACACCGGGGAGCTGTTTTTT. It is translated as CASSSPGQSRVNTGELFF. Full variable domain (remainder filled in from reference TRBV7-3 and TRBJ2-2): GAGVSQTPSNKVTEKGKYVELRCDPISGHTALYWYRQSLGQGPEFLIYFQGTGAADDSGLPNDRFFAVRPEGSVSTLKIQRTERGDSAVYLCASSSPGQSRVNTGELFFGEGSRLTVL.

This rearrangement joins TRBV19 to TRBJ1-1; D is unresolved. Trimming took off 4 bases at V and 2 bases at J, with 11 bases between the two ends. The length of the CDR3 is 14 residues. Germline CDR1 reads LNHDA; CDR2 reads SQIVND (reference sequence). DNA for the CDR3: TGTGCCAGTAGTAATAACGGGGATAACACTGAAGCTTTCTTT. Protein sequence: CASSNNGDNTEAFF.

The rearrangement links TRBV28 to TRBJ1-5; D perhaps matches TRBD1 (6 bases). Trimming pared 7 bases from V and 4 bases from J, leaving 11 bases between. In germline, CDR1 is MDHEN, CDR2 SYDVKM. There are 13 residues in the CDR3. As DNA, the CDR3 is TGTGCCAGCAACAGGGAGTTAAATCAGCCCCAGCATTTT. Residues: CASNRELNQPQHF.

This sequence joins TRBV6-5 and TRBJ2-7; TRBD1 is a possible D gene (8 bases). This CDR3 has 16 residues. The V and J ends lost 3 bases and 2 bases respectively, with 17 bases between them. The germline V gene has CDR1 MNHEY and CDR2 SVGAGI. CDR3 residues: CASSYSAGQVPYEQYF. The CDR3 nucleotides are TGTGCCAGCAGTTATTCAGCGGGACAGGTCCCCTACGAGCAGTACTTC.

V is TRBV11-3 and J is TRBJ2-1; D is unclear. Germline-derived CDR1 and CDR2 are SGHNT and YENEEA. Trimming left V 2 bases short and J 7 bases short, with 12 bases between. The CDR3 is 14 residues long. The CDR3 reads CASSLSSSLNEQFF. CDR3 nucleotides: TGTGCCAGCAGCTTATCCTCTAGTCTTAATGAGCAGTTCTTC.

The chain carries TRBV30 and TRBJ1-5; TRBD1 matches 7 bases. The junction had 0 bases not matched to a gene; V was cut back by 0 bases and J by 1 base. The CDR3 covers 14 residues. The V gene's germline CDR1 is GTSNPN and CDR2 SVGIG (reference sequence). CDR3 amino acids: CAWSVQGSNQPQHF. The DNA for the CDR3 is TGTGCCTGGAGTGTACAGGGGAGCAATCAGCCCCAGCATTTT.

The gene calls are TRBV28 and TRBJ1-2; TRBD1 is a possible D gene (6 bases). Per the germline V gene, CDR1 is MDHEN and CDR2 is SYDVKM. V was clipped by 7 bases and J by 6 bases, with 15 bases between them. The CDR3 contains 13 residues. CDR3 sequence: CASISPGHDGYTF. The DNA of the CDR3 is TGTGCCAGCATTTCCCCGGGACATGATGGCTACACCTTC.

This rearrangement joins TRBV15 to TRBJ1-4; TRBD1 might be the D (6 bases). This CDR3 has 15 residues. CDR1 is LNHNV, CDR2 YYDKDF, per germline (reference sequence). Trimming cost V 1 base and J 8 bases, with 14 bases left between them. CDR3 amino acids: CATSRGEGRGEKLFF. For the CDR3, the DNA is TGTGCCACCAGCAGAGGCGAAGGGAGGGGGGAAAAACTGTTTTTT.

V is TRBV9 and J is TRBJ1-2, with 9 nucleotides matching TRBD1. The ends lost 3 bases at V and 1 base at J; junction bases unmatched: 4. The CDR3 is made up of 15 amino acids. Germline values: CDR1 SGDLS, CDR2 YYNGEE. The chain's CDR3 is CASSEGTGSNYGYTF. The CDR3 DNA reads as TGTGCCAGCAGCGAGGGGACAGGGAGTAACTATGGCTACACCTTC.

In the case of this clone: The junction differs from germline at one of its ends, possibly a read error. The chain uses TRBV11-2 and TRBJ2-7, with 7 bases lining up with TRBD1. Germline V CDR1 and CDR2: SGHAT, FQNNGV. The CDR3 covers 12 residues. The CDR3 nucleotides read TGTGCCAGCAGCTTAGATGAAGGGGGCCGACACTTC. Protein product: CASSLDEGGRHF.

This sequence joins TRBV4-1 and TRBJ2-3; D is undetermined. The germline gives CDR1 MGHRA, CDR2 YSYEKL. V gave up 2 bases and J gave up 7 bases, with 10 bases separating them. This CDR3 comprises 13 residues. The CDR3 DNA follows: TGCGCCAGCAGCCAAATCTTAGTTAATACGCAGTATTTT. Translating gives CASSQILVNTQYF.

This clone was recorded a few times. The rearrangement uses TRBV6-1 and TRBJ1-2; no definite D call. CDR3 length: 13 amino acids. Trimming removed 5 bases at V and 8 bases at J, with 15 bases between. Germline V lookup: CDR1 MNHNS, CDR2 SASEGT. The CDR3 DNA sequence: TGTGCCAGCAGTCCGGAGGAAACGGGAGGCTACACCTTC. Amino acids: CASSPEETGGYTF.

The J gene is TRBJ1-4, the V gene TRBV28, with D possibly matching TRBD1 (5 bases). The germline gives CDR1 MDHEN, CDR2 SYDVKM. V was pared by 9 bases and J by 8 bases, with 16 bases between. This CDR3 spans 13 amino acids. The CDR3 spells CASTLPGGEKLFF. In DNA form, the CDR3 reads TGTGCCAGTACCCTTCCGGGGGGGGAAAAACTGTTTTTT.

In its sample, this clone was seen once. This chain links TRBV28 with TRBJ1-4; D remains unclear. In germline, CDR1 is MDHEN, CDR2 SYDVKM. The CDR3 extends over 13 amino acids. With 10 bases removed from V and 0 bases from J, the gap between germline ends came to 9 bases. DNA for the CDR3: TGTGCCATCCGGAGGACAACTAATGAAAAACTGTTTTTT. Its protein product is CAIRRTTNEKLFF.

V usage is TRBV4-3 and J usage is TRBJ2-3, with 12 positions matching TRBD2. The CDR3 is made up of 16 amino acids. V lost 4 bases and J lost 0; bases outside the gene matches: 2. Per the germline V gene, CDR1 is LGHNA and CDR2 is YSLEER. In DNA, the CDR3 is TGCGCCAGCAGCCTTGGGACTAGCGGGAGCACAGATACGCAGTATTTT. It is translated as CASSLGTSGSTDTQYF.

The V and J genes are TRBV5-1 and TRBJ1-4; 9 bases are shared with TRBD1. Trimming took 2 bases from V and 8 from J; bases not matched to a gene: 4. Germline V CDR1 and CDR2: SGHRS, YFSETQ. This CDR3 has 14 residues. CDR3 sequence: CASSFGQGREKLFF. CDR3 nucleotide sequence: TGCGCCAGCAGCTTTGGACAGGGGAGAGAAAAACTGTTTTTT.